This is a list of T cell receptor beta chains from one sample in a study of spatial heterogeneity in lung cancer. MiXCR, run by TCRdb on the 5' RACE reads, gives a single entry per CDR3 protein. The table records almost 75,000 distinct CDR3 sequences, 13% of them present only once. The source was PBMCs, collected at surgery. All receptors come from a male donor with early-stage non-small cell lung cancer. Each CDR3 is given with its conserved first and last residue. The D gene is left open where the match is weak. Size is stated for part of the rows, as once, few or many counts, or as a class when the clone is expanded.

CDR3 DNA: TGTGCCAGCAGCGCCCAGCCGGGCGGGGTGAACACCGGGGAGCTGTTTTTT
CDR3 protein: CASSAQPGGVNTGELFF
V gene: TRBV7-2
J gene: TRBJ2-2
clone size: NA
D gene: NA

CDR3 DNA: TGTGCCAGTGCCGTTGGGAGAGGAGGCGAGCAGTTCTTC
CDR3 protein: CASAVGRGGEQFF
V gene: TRBV19
J gene: TRBJ2-1
clone size: few
D gene: NA

CDR3 DNA: TGTGCCAGCAGCTTATGGGCTGAAGAGACCCAGTACTTC
CDR3 protein: CASSLWAEETQYF
V gene: TRBV7-2
J gene: TRBJ2-5
clone size: NA
D gene: NA

CDR3 DNA: TGTGCCAGCAGCTTCCACAGGGGGCTTACTGAAGCTTTCTTT
CDR3 protein: CASSFHRGLTEAFF
V gene: TRBV7-8
J gene: TRBJ1-1
clone size: NA
D gene: TRBD1

CDR3 DNA: TGTGCCAGCAGCTTAAGACAGGGTCGGGAGAACACTGAAGCTTTCTTT
CDR3 protein: CASSLRQGRENTEAFF
V gene: TRBV7-2
J gene: TRBJ1-1
clone size: many
D gene: TRBD1

CDR3 DNA: TGTGCCAGCAGCTTAGAGCAGAATCAGCCCCAGCATTTT
CDR3 protein: CASSLEQNQPQHF
V gene: TRBV7-6
J gene: TRBJ1-5
clone size: few
D gene: NA

CDR3 DNA: TGCGCCAGCAGCCAGGACAGGGACACTGAAGCTTTCTTT
CDR3 protein: CASSQDRDTEAFF
V gene: TRBV5-1
J gene: TRBJ1-1
clone size: many
D gene: TRBD1

CDR3 DNA: TGTGCCAGCAGTATCTACCGGGGTGAAGGCTACACCTTC
CDR3 protein: CASSIYRGEGYTF
V gene: TRBV27
J gene: TRBJ1-2
clone size: few
D gene: NA

CDR3 DNA: TGCAGCGTTCGTCCCGCACTCCACAATGAGCAGTTCTTC
CDR3 protein: CSVRPALHNEQFF
V gene: TRBV29-1
J gene: TRBJ2-1
clone size: many
D gene: NA

CDR3 DNA: TGCGCCAGCAGCCAAGATCCGGACAGCTCCTACGAGCAGTACTTC
CDR3 protein: CASSQDPDSSYEQYF
V gene: TRBV4-3
J gene: TRBJ2-7
clone size: many
D gene: NA

CDR3 DNA: TGCAGCGTTGAACAACAGGCTAGCTATGGCTACACCTTC
CDR3 protein: CSVEQQASYGYTF
V gene: TRBV29-1
J gene: TRBJ1-2
clone size: many
D gene: NA

CDR3 DNA: TGTGCCACCAGTGATTCCTATAACTATGGCTACACCTTC
CDR3 protein: CATSDSYNYGYTF
V gene: TRBV24-1
J gene: TRBJ1-2
clone size: many
D gene: NA

CDR3 DNA: TGTGCCAGCAGGATGACAGGGCTGGACACTGAAGCTTTCTTT
CDR3 protein: CASRMTGLDTEAFF
V gene: TRBV2
J gene: TRBJ1-1
clone size: NA
D gene: TRBD1

CDR3 DNA: TGCGCCAGCAGTGATGGTGGACTCCTCAATGAGCAGTTCTTC
CDR3 protein: CASSDGGLLNEQFF
V gene: TRBV10-2
J gene: TRBJ2-1
clone size: NA
D gene: NA

CDR3 DNA: TGTGCCTGGAGGTCTACACTGAACACTGAAGCTTTCTTT
CDR3 protein: CAWRSTLNTEAFF
V gene: TRBV30
J gene: TRBJ1-1
clone size: NA
D gene: NA

CDR3 DNA: TGTGCCAGCAGCCCAGGTGACCCATCCTACGAGCAGTACTTC
CDR3 protein: CASSPGDPSYEQYF
V gene: TRBV12-3/TRBV12-4
J gene: TRBJ2-7
clone size: many
D gene: NA

CDR3 DNA: TGCAGTGCTCTTGTTCTAAGCGGCACAGATACGCAGTATTTT
CDR3 protein: CSALVLSGTDTQYF
V gene: TRBV20-1
J gene: TRBJ2-3
clone size: few
D gene: NA